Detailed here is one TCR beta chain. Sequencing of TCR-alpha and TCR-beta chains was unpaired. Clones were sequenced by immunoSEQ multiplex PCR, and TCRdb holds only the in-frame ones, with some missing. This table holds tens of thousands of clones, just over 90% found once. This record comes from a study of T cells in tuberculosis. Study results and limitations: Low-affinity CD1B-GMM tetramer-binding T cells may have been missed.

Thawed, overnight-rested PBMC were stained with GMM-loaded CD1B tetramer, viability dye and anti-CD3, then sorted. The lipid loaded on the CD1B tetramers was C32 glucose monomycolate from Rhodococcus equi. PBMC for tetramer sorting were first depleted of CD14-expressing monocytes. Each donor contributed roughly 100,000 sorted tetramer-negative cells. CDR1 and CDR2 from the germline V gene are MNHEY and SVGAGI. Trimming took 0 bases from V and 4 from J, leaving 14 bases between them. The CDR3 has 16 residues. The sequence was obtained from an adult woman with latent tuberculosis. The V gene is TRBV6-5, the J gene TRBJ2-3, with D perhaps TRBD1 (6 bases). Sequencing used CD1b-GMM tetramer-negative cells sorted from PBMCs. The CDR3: CASSYSRGLVPDTQYF. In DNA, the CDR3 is TGTGCCAGCAGTTACTCGAGGGGGTTAGTACCAGATACGCAGTATTTT.